The entry below describes one TCR beta chain. The CDR3 totals 15 residues. Germline CDR1 and CDR2: SGHRS and YFSETQ. V was clipped by 7 bases and J by 1 base; unmatched bases: 10. In the original processing: Amplification with reference gene primers provided the estimates of nucleated cell counts. Profiling relied on immunoSEQ multiplex PCR, and the TCRdb table lists in-frame clones only, not all of them. V, J and clone size reflect that table, while D and trimming were determined from the DNA. Among 350,000 to 450,000 clones listed, 86% were seen once. The sample originates from a study of blood T cell repertoires in COVID-19. Study as a whole: The samples span acute and convalescent COVID-19 from the United States, Italy and Spain. Sources were T cells, B-cell-depleted T cells, or PBMCs; the material itself was cDNA or gDNA.

The TCR sequence derives from a woman aged 55 to 70 with COVID-19, enrolled during active disease. The sequenced material came from peripheral blood. The rearrangement links TRBV5-1 to TRBJ2-7, with 8 bases identical to TRBD2. This CDR3 is CASGGTGGSSYEQYF. The CDR3, as DNA: TGCGCCAGCGGAGGCACGGGGGGGTCATCCTACGAGCAGTACTTC.